This T cell receptor beta chain was captured in a study of blood T cell repertoires in COVID-19 (TCRdb year 2020). For the wider study: The collaborator samples originated in the United States, Italy and Spain and spanned the acute and convalescent phases of COVID-19. The prospective study material was composed of cDNA or gDNA derived from T cells, B-cell-depleted T cells, or PBMCs. Deeply sampled blood TCRbeta repertoires from subjects exposed to, actively infected with, or recovered from COVID-19 were included in the dataset. The repertoires were released in a freely available public database intended as a resource for research on the immune response to SARS-CoV-2. The samples were drawn from two sources: the first 160 participants of the ongoing ImmuneRACE study, and 1,254 subjects contributed by 6 global collaborators. The sample metadata nearly always contained a de-identified subject ID, COVID-19 status, age in years and sex. Where HLA class I and class II types were available, the types were taken from metadata supplied by the sample provider, not from assay-based typing.

The immunoSEQ Assay, a bias-controlled multiplex PCR, was used to amplify TCRbeta CDR3 regions from genomic DNA. Regarding the original processing steps: The number of nucleated cells in each sample was estimated from the amplification of reference gene primers within the assay. To quantify the absolute abundance of each unique TCRbeta CDR3 rearrangement, sequence reads were collapsed and filtered. Productive Simpson clonality was computed per sample as the square root of Simpson's diversity index over productive rearrangements. TCRdb stores this immuneACCESS table with in-frame sequences only. Part of the clones is absent; in the studies checked, under half of the shortfall reflects unresolved V genes, and no reason is known for the rest. The DNA gave D and trimming, while V, J and clone size come from that table. Within this sample are about 190,000 clones, with 88% of them counted one time only. The ten largest account for about 1.1% of the sample.

Beyond this particular receptor, the publication reports: The quantity of clinical and demographic metadata differed by source and by participant and was supplied without curation.

For this clone: The antigen it recognizes is unknown. It has no much larger one-base neighbor in the sample; base qualities were not kept.

Measured from the cysteine to the phenylalanine, the CDR3 is 15 residues long. Only the CDR3 DNA is retained, 45 bases long and in frame from the first base. V is trimmed back by 4 bases and J by 7 bases, and the junction contains 8 bases that no gene match accounts for. The germline V gene provides CDR1 SGHVS and CDR2 FQNEAQ. Whole blood was collected in K2EDTA tubes by collaborating institutions according to the institutions' own protocols. Collaborator samples were shipped for TCRbeta analysis as frozen whole blood, isolated PBMCs, or DNA extracted from either sample type. The specimen sequenced was peripheral blood. The origin of this receptor is a man between 25 and 39 years old with acute or convalescent COVID-19. The chain employs TRBV7-8 and TRBJ2-1, with 9 bases in between that match TRBD2. The nucleotides are TGTGCCAGCAGCTCCCAACTTACTAGCGGGAATGAGCAGTTCTTC. Translation gives CASSSQLTSGNEQFF.